This T cell receptor beta chain was found in a study of blood T cell repertoires in COVID-19. Study as a whole: PBMCs, B-cell-depleted T cells, or T cells provided the cDNA or gDNA that made up the material.

CDR3 length equals 14 residues. Germline V gene data show CDR1 as SGHTA and CDR2 as FQGTGA. V shed 2 bases and J 4 bases; nucleotides not matched to a gene: 4. This table comes from immunoSEQ multiplex PCR, and its TCRdb copy is limited to in-frame clones, with some not included. The repertoire has some 40,000 clones, about four fifths of them found once; the top ten carry 13% to 15%. J is TRBJ2-7 and V is TRBV7-3, with 8 positions matching TRBD2. The source is a man between 50 and 59 years old with active or convalescent COVID-19. The sequenced material came from peripheral blood. The CDR3, as DNA: TGTGCCAGCAGCTTAGAAGTAGCGGGGTACGAGCAGTACTTC. Translating gives CASSLEVAGYEQYF.